The source of this TCR beta chain is a study of blood T cell repertoires in COVID-19. Study background: Acute and convalescent COVID-19 specimens originated in the United States, Italy and Spain. PBMCs, B-cell-depleted T cells, or T cells were the source of the cDNA or gDNA that made up the material.

This CDR3 spans 18 amino acids. Trimming took 0 bases from V and 0 from J, leaving 13 bases between them. Germline loops: CDR1 SGHRS, CDR2 YFSETQ. Sequencing was performed with immunoSEQ multiplex PCR; in TCRdb, only in-frame clones are kept and a portion is missing. The sample consists of 35,000 to 45,000 clones, around 91% of them appearing once. The sequenced sample was peripheral blood. V usage is TRBV5-1 and J usage is TRBJ2-6; perhaps TRBD1 as D (6 bases). This clonotype originated in a man aged 50-60 years with active COVID-19. The CDR3 protein is CASSLGGTFHSGANVLTF. The CDR3 DNA follows: TGCGCCAGCAGCTTGGGGGGGACATTTCACTCTGGGGCCAACGTCCTGACTTTC.